Listed here are 24 T cell receptor beta chains from one sample, sequenced in a study of T cell responses to AZD1222 COVID-19 vaccine. Assay used: immunoSEQ multiplex PCR; TCRdb lists only in-frame clones, some missing. Among 100,000 to 150,000 clones listed, 85% to 90% were seen once. Sequenced material: peripheral blood, taken on day 0 of AZD1222 vaccination. These receptor sequences come from an adult in good health.

The gene calls are TRBV5-1 and TRBJ1-1, with D perhaps TRBD1 (5 bases). V gave up 3 bases and J gave up 5 bases, with 14 bases separating them. This CDR3 has 14 residues. Germline V CDR1 and CDR2: SGHRS, YFSETQ. The CDR3 loop is CASSSTVSGTEAFF. For the CDR3, the DNA is TGCGCCAGCAGCTCGACAGTCTCGGGGACTGAAGCTTTCTTT.

The J gene is TRBJ2-3, the V gene TRBV9; no reliable D call. Per the germline V gene, CDR1 is SGDLS and CDR2 is YYNGEE. The CDR3 sequence is 14 residues long. V gave up 1 base and J gave up 0 bases, with 6 bases separating them. CDR3 DNA: TGTGCCAGCAGCGTACGGCATAGCACAGATACGCAGTATTTT. This sequence encodes CASSVRHSTDTQYF.

Note on this clone: Within the sample, other DNA sequences also encode this same CDR3. The V and J genes are TRBV18 and TRBJ1-5; 10 bases agree with TRBD1. The germline CDR1 and CDR2 sequences are KGHSH and LQKENI. The CDR3 has 14 residues. V lost 6 bases and J lost 5; bases outside the gene matches: 4. This CDR3 reads CASSPGTGDQPQHF. As DNA, the CDR3 is TGTGCCAGCTCCCCGGGGACAGGGGATCAGCCCCAGCATTTT. The full variable domain, rest sourced from reference TRBV18 and TRBJ1-5, is NAGVMQNPRHLVRRRGQEARLRCSPMKGHSHVYWYRQLPEEGLKFMVYLQKENIIDESGMPKERFSAEFPKEGPSILRIQQVVRGDSAAYFCASSPGTGDQPQHFGDGTRLSIL.

The table lists this clone with many counts. The chain employs TRBV14 and TRBJ2-2; 9 nucleotides line up with TRBD2. This CDR3 has 16 amino acids. Germline V lookup: CDR1 SGHDN, CDR2 FVKESK. Germline trimming cut 4 bases from V and 1 base from J; bases unmatched to any gene: 4. The CDR3 protein is CASSPRLAENTGELFF. The CDR3 DNA follows: TGTGCCAGCAGCCCACGACTAGCGGAGAACACCGGGGAGCTGTTTTTT.

The rearrangement joins TRBV9 to TRBJ1-1; D uncertain. The CDR3 is 14 residues long. Looked up from germline, CDR1 is SGDLS and CDR2 is YYNGEE. V was cut by 0 bases and J by 1 base, with 7 bases left in between. CDR3 nucleotide sequence: TGTGCCAGCAGCGTAGACCCTAAGAACACTGAAGCTTTCTTT. Its translation is CASSVDPKNTEAFF.

This rearrangement joins TRBV6-2 or TRBV6-3 to TRBJ2-1; maybe TRBD2 (6 bases). This CDR3 contains 15 residues. Germline values: CDR1 MNHEY, CDR2 SVGEGT. V lost 5 bases to trimming and J lost 3 bases, with 14 bases between them. The CDR3: CASSPSGLLYNEQFF. The CDR3 DNA reads as TGTGCCAGCAGTCCCTCGGGACTCCTCTACAATGAGCAGTTCTTC.

This rearrangement joins TRBV6-5 to TRBJ2-3, with TRBD1 identical over 7 bases. This CDR3 contains 13 residues. Germline lookup yields CDR1 MNHEY and CDR2 SVGAGI. With V trimmed by 6 bases and J by 3 bases, 3 bases remained unmatched. In DNA, the CDR3 is TGTGCCAGCAGATACAGGGGTACAGATACGCAGTATTTT. Protein product: CASRYRGTDTQYF.

CDR3 nucleotides: TGTGCCAGCAGCCGGGACAGGGGACGGACCGGGGAGCTGTTTTTT. This gives the protein CASSRDRGRTGELFF. This chain uses TRBV7-2 with TRBJ2-2; 10 nucleotides match TRBD1. This CDR3 has 15 residues. Germline V gene data show CDR1 as SGHTA and CDR2 as FQGNSA. V shed 5 bases and J 5 bases; nucleotides not matched to a gene: 5.

J is TRBJ2-7 and V is TRBV3-1 (or the pseudogene TRBV3-2); 7 bases fit TRBD2. The CDR3 is made up of 13 amino acids. With 3 bases clipped from V and 5 bases from J, the junction kept 4 bases outside the gene matches. Germline-derived CDR1 and CDR2 are LGHDT and YNNKEL (reference sequence). The CDR3 sequence: CASSHWGGDEQYF. The CDR3 coding sequence is TGTGCCAGCAGCCATTGGGGGGGAGACGAGCAGTACTTC.

This clone was detected only a few times. The rearrangement uses TRBV27 and TRBJ1-6; no definite D call. The CDR3 sequence is 14 residues long. The V gene's germline CDR1 is MNHEY and CDR2 SMNVEV (reference sequence). V lost 5 bases and J lost 6, with 11 bases in between. The CDR3 DNA reads as TGTGCCAGCAGTCCTCGGGGAGGTAATTCACCCCTCCACTTT. Its translation: CASSPRGGNSPLHF.

This chain uses TRBV7-3 with TRBJ2-1, with 11 bases matching TRBD2. Germline V gene data show CDR1 as SGHTA and CDR2 as FQGTGA. The CDR3 consists of 15 residues. The junction had 5 bases not matched to a gene; V was cut back by 5 bases and J by 5 bases. Written as DNA, the CDR3 is TGTGCCAGCAGCATAGCGGGGGGGCAGGACAATGAGCAGTTCTTC. The encoded protein is CASSIAGGQDNEQFF.

The CDR3 region is CATSRGETGELFF. CDR3 DNA: TGTGCCACCAGCAGAGGGGAAACCGGGGAGCTGTTTTTT. This sequence joins TRBV15 and TRBJ2-2; unclear D gene. Germline V CDR1 and CDR2: LNHNV, YYDKDF (reference sequence). The CDR3 loop spans 13 amino acids. V lost 1 base and J lost 5, with 5 bases in between.

This rearrangement joins TRBV6-5 to TRBJ1-6; D might be TRBD1 (6 bases). Germline CDR1 and CDR2: MNHEY and SVGAGI. V lost 5 bases to trimming and J lost 7 bases, with 12 bases between them. This CDR3 contains 14 residues. CDR3 loop: CASSQIRGNSPLHF. CDR3 DNA: TGTGCCAGCAGTCAGATTAGGGGGAATTCACCCCTCCACTTT.

The CDR3 nucleotides read TGTGCCAGCAGCTCGAGGCGACAGATTCAAGAGACCCAGTACTTC. It translates to CASSSRRQIQETQYF. This chain uses TRBV7-2 with TRBJ2-5; tentative D call: TRBD1 (5 bases). From germline, CDR1 is SGHTA and CDR2 FQGNSA. The CDR3 contains 15 residues. The V gene lost 4 bases and the J gene lost 2 bases, with 14 bases spanning the gap.

The genes are TRBV18 and TRBJ2-2; TRBD2 is a possible D gene (6 bases). Trimming took off 1 base at V and 1 base at J, with 10 bases between the two ends. In germline, CDR1 is KGHSH, CDR2 LQKENI. This CDR3 is built from 16 residues. CDR3: CASSPLDGGNTGELFF. In nucleotides, the CDR3 is TGTGCCAGCTCACCACTCGACGGGGGGAACACCGGGGAGCTGTTTTTT.

The V and J genes are TRBV7-2 and TRBJ1-2; D may be TRBD1 (5 bases). Germline CDR1 and CDR2: SGHTA and FQGNSA. Trimming cost V 1 base and J 1 base, with 10 bases left between them. The CDR3 is 15 residues long. The CDR3 region is CASSLERGGNYGYTF. In DNA form, the CDR3 reads TGTGCCAGCAGCTTAGAAAGGGGAGGTAACTATGGCTACACCTTC.

The chain joins TRBV29-1 to TRBJ1-2; maybe TRBD1 (5 bases). CDR1 and CDR2 (germline): SQVTM, ANQGSEA. V shed 4 bases and J shed 4 bases, with 13 bases lying between them. The CDR3 runs 13 residues. CDR3 in amino acids: CSVGRHGGYGYTF. CDR3 bases: TGCAGCGTTGGTCGGCATGGGGGCTATGGCTACACCTTC. The full variable domain, with the rest looked up from reference TRBV29-1 and TRBJ1-2, is SAVISQKPSRDICQRGTSLTIQCQVDSQVTMMFWYRQQPGQSLTLIATANQGSEATYESGFVIDKFPISRPNLTFSTLTVSNMSPEDSSIYLCSVGRHGGYGYTFGSGTRLTVV.

The rearrangement uses TRBV24-1 and TRBJ2-3; 12 bases line up with TRBD1. CDR1 is KGHDR, CDR2 SFDVKD, per germline. Trimming took 6 bases from V and 4 from J; bases not matched to a gene: 10. The CDR3 sequence is 17 residues long. This CDR3 reads CATSKPGQGAFSDTQYF. In DNA form, the CDR3 reads TGTGCCACCAGTAAGCCGGGACAGGGGGCCTTCTCAGATACGCAGTATTTT.

A single count supports this clone. The genes are TRBV28 and TRBJ1-5; D not certain. This CDR3 has 14 amino acids. Germline CDR1 reads MDHEN; CDR2 reads SYDVKM. Trimming cost V 6 bases and J 2 bases, with 11 bases left between them. In DNA form, the CDR3 reads TGTGCCAGCAGGTCCGGACTAGGCAATCAGCCCCAGCATTTT. Protein sequence: CASRSGLGNQPQHF.

This chain links TRBV19 with TRBJ1-1; D unresolved. Germline CDR1 and CDR2: LNHDA and SQIVND (reference sequence). The CDR3 is 13 amino acids. The germline V and J ends were trimmed by 5 bases and 1 base, with 8 bases remaining between them. CDR3 loop: CASSWTENTEAFF. The CDR3 nucleotides read TGTGCCAGTAGTTGGACGGAGAACACTGAAGCTTTCTTT. The full variable domain, completed using reference TRBV19 and TRBJ1-1, is DGGITQSPKYLFRKEGQNVTLSCEQNLNHDAMYWYRQDPGQGLRLIYYSQIVNDFQKGDIAEGYSVSREKKESFPLTVTSAQKNPTAFYLCASSWTENTEAFFGQGTRLTVV.

For the CDR3, the DNA is TGCAGTGCGAAGATACGAGATGGCTACACCTTC. Protein sequence: CSAKIRDGYTF. The V gene is TRBV20-1, the J gene TRBJ1-2; D gene ambiguous. CDR1 and CDR2 (germline): DFQATT, SNEGSKA (reference sequence). CDR3 length equals 11 residues. Trimming removed 6 bases at V and 6 bases at J, with 11 bases between.

The chain joins TRBV6-2 or TRBV6-3 to TRBJ2-1; TRBD1 is a possible D gene (5 bases). The CDR3 is 15 residues long. CDR1 and CDR2 from the germline V gene are MNHEY and SVGEGT. V was cut by 10 bases and J by 12 bases, with 28 bases left in between. The CDR3 region is CATRYRQINVNGQFF. CDR3 bases: TGTGCCACCAGATACCGACAGATAAACGTCAACGGGCAGTTCTTC.

The rearrangement joins TRBV28 to TRBJ1-2, with 7 nucleotides matching TRBD1. The CDR3 runs to 11 residues. Losses at the gene ends were 7 bases for V and 8 bases for J; bases not matched to a gene: 4. Germline CDR1 and CDR2: MDHEN and SYDVKM. CDR3 protein: CASKKDRGYTF. The CDR3 nucleotides read TGTGCCAGCAAAAAGGACAGGGGCTACACCTTC.

Here the CDR3 DNA reads TGTGCCAGCAGCCCGTGGGGGACAGGTCGTTACGAGCAGTACTTC. Translation gives CASSPWGTGRYEQYF. The gene calls are TRBV6-2 or TRBV6-3 and TRBJ2-7, with 8 bases matching TRBD1. CDR3 length: 15 residues. Germline assignment: CDR1 MNHEY and CDR2 SVGEGT. Trimming took 6 bases from V and 4 from J; bases not matched to a gene: 11.